Listed here is a single T cell receptor (beta chain). In the original analysis: Amplification with reference gene primers provided the estimates of nucleated cell counts. Only in-frame clones appear in the TCRdb table, and some are missing; sequencing was by immunoSEQ multiplex PCR. V and J calls and clone size are as listed in that table; D and trimming were resolved from the DNA. The sample lists hundreds of thousands of clones, 75% to 90% seen once, with over 0.95% in the top ten. The data were taken from a study of blood T cell repertoires in COVID-19. CDR1 is SGHDT and CDR2 is YYEEEE in the germline V gene. The CDR3 length is 13 residues. V dropped 4 bases and J dropped 9 bases, with 14 bases sitting between them. Each recovered donor of Cohort 3 presented with two negative PCRs, clearance, or symptom resolution.

The clonotype was recovered from a man between 18 and 35 years old who had recovered from COVID-19. The sample taken for sequencing was PBMCs or T cells enriched from blood (not recorded which). This chain links TRBV5-6 with TRBJ1-5; D is perhaps TRBD1 (6 bases). The CDR3 here is CASSAGGTGPQHF. For the CDR3, the DNA is TGTGCCAGCAGCGCGGGGGGCACCGGGCCCCAGCATTTT.